This section outlines one T cell receptor (beta chain) sequence together with its context. As to treatment: 15 to 20 received Ad26.COV2.S at low or high dose, single or two shots; about 5 received placebo; per-sample allocation not given. Day 63 after the first injection of vaccine or placebo was the sampling time. Based in Boston, the donor was an adult of 18-55 years. Sequencing was performed with immunoSEQ multiplex PCR; in TCRdb, only in-frame clones are kept and a portion is missing. This sample has 430,000 or so clones, with about 88% found just once. This entry comes from a study of Ad26.COV2.S vaccination and SARS-CoV-2 variants. Study information: Intramuscular Ad26.COV2.S doses were given once or twice, 56 days apart.

CDR3 length: 14 residues. CDR1 and CDR2 (germline): SGHRS, YFSETQ. V was pared by 2 bases and J by 3 bases, with 11 bases between. This TCR came from a person between 18 and 59 years old who received the Ad26.COV2.S COVID-19 vaccine or a placebo. This specimen was peripheral blood, taken in a trial of Ad26.COV2.S vaccine versus placebo. The chain joins TRBV5-1 to TRBJ1-1; the D gene is possibly TRBD1 (6 bases). The CDR3 DNA reads as TGCGCCAGCAGCTTTTCCAGGGGAGACACTGAAGCTTTCTTT. Protein sequence: CASSFSRGDTEAFF.